The clone carrying this T cell receptor (beta chain) was recorded only once. TCRdb keeps only in-frame clones here, not all; method: immunoSEQ multiplex PCR. The table has under 20,000 clones, approximately 84% seen once; the top ten hold approximately 6.3%. The patients all showed relapse after autologous stem cell transplantation, while their brentuximab vedotin exposure varied. Complete response, partial response or progressive disease constituted the best response categories observed. This sample is drawn from a study of PD-1 blockade in classical Hodgkin lymphoma. The sample here was peripheral blood mononuclear cells (PBMCs), taken at baseline. The source of this sequence is a human donor with classical Hodgkin lymphoma.

The CDR3: CASSFLFGGQYEQYF. Here the CDR3 DNA reads TGTGCCAGCAGCTTCCTATTTGGGGGGCAGTACGAGCAGTACTTC. V gene TRBV5-6 combines with J gene TRBJ2-7; possibly TRBD1 or TRBD2 for D (6 bases each). V gave up 2 bases and J gave up 4 bases, with 16 bases separating them. The CDR3 loop spans 15 amino acids. Germline V gene sequence: CDR1 SGHDT, CDR2 YYEEEE.